This T cell receptor (beta chain) is from a study of human T cells and chemical hapten exposure. Study information: Patients received weekly diphenylcyclopropenone doses to the scalp throughout the approximately 25-week study. Study outcomes and limitations: Expanded TCRs grouped into significantly more large CDR3 similarity clusters than controls produced.

As concerns this clonotype: No antigen is known for it.

The CDR3 runs to 12 residues. V was clipped by 5 bases and J by 8 bases, with 12 bases between them. CDR1 is SGHDN, CDR2 FVKESK, per germline. Each cDNA molecule in the library carried unique molecular identifiers. Using its own MiXCR run on the RACE reads, TCRdb lists one record per CDR3 protein. Among over 60,000 distinct CDR3 sequences listed, over 9% were seen once. The sample's time point: patch test 2, 6 weeks after DPC sensitization. As to treatment: therapeutic diphenylcyclopropenone sensitization with weekly scalp DPC. V gene TRBV14 combines with J gene TRBJ1-2; the D gene is possibly TRBD1 (6 bases). This specimen was whole blood, taken in connection with sensitization to the hapten diphenylcyclopropenone (DPC). This clonotype originated in a woman aged 45-65 years with alopecia areata. Some clones in this sample may be carry-over from other donors' samples. CDR3 nucleotide sequence: TGTGCCAGCAGCGTAGGGGGAGAAGGCTACACCTTC. This encodes CASSVGGEGYTF. Complete variable domain (other parts from reference TRBV14 and TRBJ1-2): EAGVTQFPSHSVIEKGQTVTLRCDPISGHDNLYWYRRVMGKEIKFLLHFVKESKQDESGMPNNRFLAERTGGTYSTLKVQPAELEDSGVYFCASSVGGEGYTFGSGTRLTVV.